This note documents a single TCR beta chain sequence. Profiled with immunoSEQ multiplex PCR; TCRdb holds only in-frame clones, not every one. The sample has approximately 240,000 clones, roughly 88% seen once. These data belong to a study of Ad26.COV2.S vaccination and SARS-CoV-2 variants. Study summary: Donor got 5x10^10 or 1x10^11 viral particles of Ad26.COV2.S.

The CDR3 totals 15 residues. V gave up 1 base and J gave up 8 bases, with 14 bases separating them. Germline CDR1 and CDR2: MGHDK and SYGVNS. Treatment here: roughly 19 received Ad26.COV2.S at low or high dose, single or two shots; 5 received placebo; per-sample allocation not given. Specimen acquisition occurred on day 63 following the initial vaccine or placebo injection. This clonotype was obtained from a person aged 18-60 years who received the Ad26.COV2.S COVID-19 vaccine or a placebo. V is TRBV25-1 and J is TRBJ1-4; D not certain. Sequenced here: peripheral blood, sampled in a trial of Ad26.COV2.S vaccine versus placebo. CDR3 in DNA: TGTGCCAGCAGTGAATTTGAGGGCGAGGTGGAAAAACTGTTTTTT. It is translated as CASSEFEGEVEKLFF.